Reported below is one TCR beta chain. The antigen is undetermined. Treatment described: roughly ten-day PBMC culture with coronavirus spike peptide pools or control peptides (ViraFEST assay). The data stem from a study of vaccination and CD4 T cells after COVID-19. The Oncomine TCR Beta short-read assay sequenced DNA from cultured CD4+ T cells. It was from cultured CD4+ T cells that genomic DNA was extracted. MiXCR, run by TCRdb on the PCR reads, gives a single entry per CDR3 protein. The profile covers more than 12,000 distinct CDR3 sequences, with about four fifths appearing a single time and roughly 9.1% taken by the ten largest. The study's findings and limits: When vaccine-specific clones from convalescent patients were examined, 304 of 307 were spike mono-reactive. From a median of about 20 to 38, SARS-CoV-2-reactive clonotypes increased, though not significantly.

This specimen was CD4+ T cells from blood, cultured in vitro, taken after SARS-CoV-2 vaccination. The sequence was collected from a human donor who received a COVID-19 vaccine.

The CDR3, as DNA: TGTGCCACCAGGTACGGAGGGACGGCCTACGAGCAGTACTTC. Residues: CATRYGGTAYEQYF. This chain uses TRBV15 with TRBJ2-7; tentative D call: TRBD2 (6 bases). Germline lookup yields CDR1 LNHNV and CDR2 YYDKDF (reference sequence). The ends were cut back, 6 bases at V and 2 bases at J, with 14 bases in the middle. This CDR3 is built from 14 residues.